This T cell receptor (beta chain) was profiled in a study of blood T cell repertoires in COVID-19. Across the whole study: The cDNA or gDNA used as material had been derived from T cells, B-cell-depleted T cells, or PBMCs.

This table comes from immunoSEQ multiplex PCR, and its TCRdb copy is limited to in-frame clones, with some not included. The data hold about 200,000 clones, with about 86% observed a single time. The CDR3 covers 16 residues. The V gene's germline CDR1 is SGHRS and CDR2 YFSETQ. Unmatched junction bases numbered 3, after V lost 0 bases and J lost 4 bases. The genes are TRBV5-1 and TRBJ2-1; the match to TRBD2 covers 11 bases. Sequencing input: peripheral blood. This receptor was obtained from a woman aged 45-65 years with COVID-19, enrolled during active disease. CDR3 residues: CASSLGLAGSYNEQFF. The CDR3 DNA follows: TGCGCCAGCAGCTTGGGACTAGCGGGGAGTTACAATGAGCAGTTCTTC.